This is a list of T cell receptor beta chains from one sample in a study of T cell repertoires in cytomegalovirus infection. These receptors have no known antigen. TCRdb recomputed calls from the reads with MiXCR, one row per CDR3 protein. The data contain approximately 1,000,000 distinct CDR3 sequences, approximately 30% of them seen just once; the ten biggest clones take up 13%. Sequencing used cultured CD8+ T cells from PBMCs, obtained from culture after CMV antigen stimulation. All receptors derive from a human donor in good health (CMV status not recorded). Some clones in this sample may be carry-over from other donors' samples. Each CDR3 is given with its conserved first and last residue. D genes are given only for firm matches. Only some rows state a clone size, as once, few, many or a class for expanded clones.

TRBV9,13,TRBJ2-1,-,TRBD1,CASSRQGFNEQFF,TGTGCCAGCAGCAGACAGGGTTTCAATGAGCAGTTCTTC
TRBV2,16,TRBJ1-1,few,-,CASSGGSLIMNTEAFF,TGTGCCAGCAGTGGAGGCAGCCTCATCATGAACACTGAAGCTTTCTTT
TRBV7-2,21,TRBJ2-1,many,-,CASSLGRLAANLSPSYNEQFF,TGTGCCAGCAGCTTAGGAAGGTTAGCGGCGAATCTCTCACCCTCCTACAATGAGCAGTTCTTC
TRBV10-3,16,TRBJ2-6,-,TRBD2,CAISFGLASGANVLTF,TGTGCCATCAGTTTCGGACTAGCTTCAGGGGCCAACGTCCTGACTTTC
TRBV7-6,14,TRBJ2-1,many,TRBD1,CASSPRTGHNEQFF,TGTGCCAGCAGCCCGCGGACAGGGCACAATGAGCAGTTCTTC
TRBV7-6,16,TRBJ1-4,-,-,CVSSSDQTGANEKLFF,TGTGTCAGCAGCTCGGATCAGACGGGGGCTAATGAAAAACTGTTTTTT
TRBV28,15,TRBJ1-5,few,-,CASRTDRNSNQPQHF,TGTGCCAGCAGAACCGACAGGAATAGCAATCAGCCCCAGCATTTT
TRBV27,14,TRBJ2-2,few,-,CASTSIGSNGELFF,TGTGCCAGCACCTCGATTGGCTCCAACGGGGAGCTGTTTTTT
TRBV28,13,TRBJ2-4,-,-,CASSTKARVVQYF,TGTGCCAGCAGTACCAAGGCGAGGGTGGTTCAGTACTTC
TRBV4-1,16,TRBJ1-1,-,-,CASSQDPAVVNTEAFF,TGCGCCAGCAGCCAAGATCCAGCGGTTGTGAACACTGAAGCTTTCTTT
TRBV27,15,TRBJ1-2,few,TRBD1,CASSLRTGGTYGYTF,TGTGCCAGCAGTTTAAGGACAGGGGGGACCTATGGCTACACCTTC
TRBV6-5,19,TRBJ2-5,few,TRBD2,CASSYLGLAGAQGLETQYF,TGTGCCAGCAGTTACTTGGGACTAGCGGGCGCGCAGGGTCTAGAGACCCAGTACTTC
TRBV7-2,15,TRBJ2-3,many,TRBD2,CASTKLAGGKDTQYF,TGTGCCAGCACGAAGCTAGCGGGGGGGAAGGATACGCAGTATTTT
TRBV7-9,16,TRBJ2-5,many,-,CASSLTATGGSETQYF,TGTGCCAGCAGCTTAACAGCCACCGGGGGTTCCGAGACCCAGTACTTC
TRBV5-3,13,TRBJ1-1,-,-,CASSRGECTEAFF,TGTGCCAGCAGCCGCGGCGAGTGTACTGAAGCTTTCTTT
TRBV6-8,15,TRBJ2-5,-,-,CASSSASGFLETQYF,TGTGCCAGCAGTTCAGCCTCAGGGTTTTTAGAGACCCAGTACTTC
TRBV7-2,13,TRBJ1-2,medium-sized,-,CASSLGEASGYTF,TGTGCCAGCAGCTTAGGAGAGGCGTCGGGCTACACCTTC
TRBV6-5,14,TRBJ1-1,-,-,CASEGGESGTEAFF,TGTGCCAGCGAGGGGGGGGAGAGCGGGACTGAAGCTTTCTTT
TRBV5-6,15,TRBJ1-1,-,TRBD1,CASSAEGQGDTEAFF,TGTGCCAGCAGCGCCGAGGGACAGGGGGACACTGAAGCTTTCTTT
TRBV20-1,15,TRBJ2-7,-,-,CSARDRGGPTYEQYF,TGCAGTGCTAGAGATCGAGGAGGCCCTACCTACGAGCAGTACTTC
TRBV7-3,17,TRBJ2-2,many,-,CASSLIPPDKYTGELFF,TGTGCCAGCAGTTTAATCCCGCCGGATAAGTACACCGGGGAGCTGTTTTTT
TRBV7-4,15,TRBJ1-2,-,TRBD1,CASSPGQGAYYGYTF,TGTGCCAGCAGCCCTGGACAGGGGGCCTACTATGGCTACACCTTC
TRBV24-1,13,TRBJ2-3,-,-,CATSARYTDTQYF,TGTGCCACCAGTGCCCGTTACACAGATACGCAGTATTTT
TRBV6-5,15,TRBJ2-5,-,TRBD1,CASSYYKDRGKTQYF,TGTGCCAGCAGTTACTACAAGGACAGGGGGAAGACCCAGTACTTC
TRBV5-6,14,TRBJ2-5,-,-,CASSSPGGLGTQYF,TGTGCCAGCAGCTCCCCAGGAGGGCTAGGGACCCAGTACTTC
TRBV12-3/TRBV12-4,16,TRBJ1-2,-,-,CASSSQLSGGNYGYTF,TGTGCCAGCAGTTCCCAGCTCTCGGGGGGCAACTATGGCTACACCTTC
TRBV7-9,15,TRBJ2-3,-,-,CASSIQGSGTDTQYF,TGTGCCAGCAGCATACAGGGTAGCGGCACAGATACGCAGTATTTT
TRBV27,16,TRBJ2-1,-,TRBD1,CASSSLPGQRYNEQFF,TGTGCCAGCAGTTCTCTCCCGGGACAGAGATACAATGAGCAGTTCTTC
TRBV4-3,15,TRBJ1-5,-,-,CASSQGSGDYQPQHF,TGCGCCAGCAGCCAAGGGTCAGGGGATTATCAGCCCCAGCATTTT
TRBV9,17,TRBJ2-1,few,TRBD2,CASSLLAGGSGRYEQFF,TGTGCCAGCAGCCTCCTAGCGGGGGGCTCCGGTCGTTATGAGCAGTTCTTC
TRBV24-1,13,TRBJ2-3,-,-,CATSDYGADTQYF,TGTGCCACCAGTGATTATGGGGCAGATACGCAGTATTTT
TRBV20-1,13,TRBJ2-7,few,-,CSARFFGGYEQYF,TGCAGTGCTAGATTTTTCGGGGGCTACGAGCAGTACTTC
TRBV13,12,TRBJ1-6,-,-,CASSDSSTPLHF,TGTGCCAGCAGCGACTCATCAACACCCCTCCACTTT
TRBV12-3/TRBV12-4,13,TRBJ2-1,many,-,CASSLGGGHEQFF,TGTGCCAGCAGCTTAGGGGGAGGGCATGAGCAGTTCTTC
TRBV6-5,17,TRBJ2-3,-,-,CASSYSGPGVLTDTQYF,TGTGCCAGCAGTTACTCAGGGCCAGGAGTACTCACAGATACGCAGTATTTT
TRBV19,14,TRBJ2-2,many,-,CASSIGGVDGELFF,TGTGCCAGTAGTATTGGAGGGGTTGACGGGGAGCTGTTTTTT
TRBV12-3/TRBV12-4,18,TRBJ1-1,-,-,CASSYSRLRTATGSEAFF,TGTGCCAGCAGTTATTCCAGATTGAGGACAGCCACGGGGTCTGAAGCTTTCTTT
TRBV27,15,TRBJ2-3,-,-,CASSLKGREEDTQYF,TGTGCCAGCAGTTTAAAGGGGCGGGAAGAAGATACGCAGTATTTT
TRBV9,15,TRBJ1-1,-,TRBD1,CASSPGQGAPTEAFF,TGTGCCAGCAGCCCGGGACAGGGGGCGCCCACTGAAGCTTTCTTT
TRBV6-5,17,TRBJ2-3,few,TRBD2,CASSYTEPAGGRDTQYF,TGTGCCAGCAGTTACACCGAGCCAGCGGGGGGGAGAGATACGCAGTATTTT
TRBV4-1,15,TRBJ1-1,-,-,CASSQEGSPNTEAFF,TGCGCCAGCAGCCAAGAGGGGAGTCCGAACACTGAAGCTTTCTTT
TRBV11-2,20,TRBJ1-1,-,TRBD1,CASSPWAGRQGYGANTEAFF,TGTGCCAGCAGCCCCTGGGCCGGACGACAGGGGTACGGGGCGAACACTGAAGCTTTCTTT
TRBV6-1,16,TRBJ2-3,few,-,CASSENPSYSTDTQYF,TGTGCCAGCAGTGAAAACCCCAGTTACAGCACAGATACGCAGTATTTT
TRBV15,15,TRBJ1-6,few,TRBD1,CATSSRDSRNSPLHF,TGTGCCACCAGCAGCCGGGACAGCCGTAATTCACCCCTCCACTTT
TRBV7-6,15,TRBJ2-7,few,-,CASSLGAGMTYEQYF,TGTGCCAGCAGCTTAGGGGCAGGAATGACCTACGAGCAGTACTTC